The 30 T cell receptor beta chains listed next were all sequenced from one sample in a study of response to subunit inactivated influenza vaccine. MiXCR, run by TCRdb on the RT-PCR reads, gives a single entry per CDR3 protein. The sample includes roughly 790,000 distinct CDR3 sequences, roughly 20% of them seen just once. Sequences were derived from PBMCs from blood, sampled roughly 5 days after vaccination. The receptors shown here come from a man aged 50 to 60 who received an inactivated influenza vaccine.

CDR3 in DNA: TGCGCCAGCAGCCAAAGGACGGGAGGGCCGAGCGAGCAGTACTTC. Its translation is CASSQRTGGPSEQYF. V is TRBV4-3 and J is TRBJ2-7; 8 nucleotides align to TRBD2. This CDR3 comprises 15 residues. CDR1 is LGHNA and CDR2 is YSLEER in the germline V gene. J was trimmed by 6 bases and V by 2 bases; bases with no gene match: 9.

In this sample, this clonotype turned up a few times. The chain links TRBV4-2 to TRBJ2-7; tentatively, D is TRBD2 (5 bases). The V gene's germline CDR1 is LGHNA and CDR2 YNFKEQ. Trimming took 0 bases from V and 0 from J, leaving 15 bases between them. The CDR3 totals 17 residues. The CDR3 here is CASSQDFYGMSSYEQYF. The CDR3 bases are TGTGCCAGCAGCCAAGACTTTTACGGGATGAGCTCCTACGAGCAGTACTTC.

This clonotype came up a few times. The J gene is TRBJ1-6, the V gene TRBV12-3 or TRBV12-4, with D possibly TRBD1 on 6 matching bases. V lost 7 bases and J lost 8, with 15 bases in between. The CDR3 length is 14 residues. This chain's CDR3 is CASTPTGNHSPLHF. CDR3 in DNA: TGTGCCAGCACCCCTACAGGGAACCATTCACCCCTCCACTTT.

This clonotype was seen more than once but under ten times. J is TRBJ2-3 and V is TRBV29-1; TRBD1 is a possible D gene (5 bases). Germline assignment: CDR1 SQVTM and CDR2 ANQGSEA. CDR3 length: 12 residues. V was shortened by 3 bases and J by 5 bases, with 9 bases between the two germline ends. The CDR3 DNA is TGCAGCGTTGAGTACAGGAAAGATACGCAGTATTTT. This codes for CSVEYRKDTQYF.

This chain joins TRBV5-6 and TRBJ2-1; D is possibly TRBD1 (6 bases). CDR3 length: 13 amino acids. Germline CDR1 reads SGHDT; CDR2 reads YYEEEE. V lost 2 bases and J lost 9, with 12 bases in between. CDR3 coding DNA: TGTGCCAGCAGCTTAGGGGGAAACGTTGAGCAGTTCTTC. Translated, it gives CASSLGGNVEQFF.

The chain is built from TRBV10-3 and TRBJ2-3; no reliable D call. The V end lost 4 bases, the J end lost 4 bases, and 9 bases lay between the germline ends. Germline CDR1 reads ENHRY; CDR2 reads SYGVKD. The CDR3 loop spans 13 amino acids. CDR3 residues: CAISVILADTQYF. The CDR3 DNA reads TGTGCCATCAGTGTGATCTTGGCAGATACGCAGTATTTT.

V gene TRBV10-3 combines with J gene TRBJ1-2; D not resolved. CDR1 ENHRY and CDR2 SYGVKD come from the germline V gene. The CDR3 loop spans 13 amino acids. V lost 0 bases and J 2 bases, leaving 4 bases between the germline ends. The DNA for the CDR3 is TGTGCCATCAGTGAGTCATGGAACTATGGCTACACCTTC. This codes for CAISESWNYGYTF.

This chain uses TRBV4-2 with TRBJ2-2; 7 nucleotides align to TRBD1. The V segment lost 0 bases and the J segment 0 bases; nucleotides outside the gene matches: 4. The CDR3 spans 17 residues. Germline V CDR1 and CDR2: LGHNA, YNFKEQ. As DNA, the CDR3 is TGTGCCAGCAGCCAAGATACAGGGGCTGCGAACACCGGGGAGCTGTTTTTT. Encoded protein: CASSQDTGAANTGELFF.

This clonotype was seen a few times. The chain employs TRBV7-6 and TRBJ2-7, with 8 positions matching TRBD2. The V gene's germline CDR1 is SGHVS and CDR2 FNYEAQ. After removal of 1 base from V and 3 bases from J, the junction contained 8 bases not matched to a gene. CDR3 length equals 16 residues. This CDR3 is CASSLVQRGPNYEQYF. CDR3 nucleotides: TGTGCCAGCAGCTTAGTTCAGCGGGGGCCGAACTACGAGCAGTACTTC.

This clonotype occurred a few times. This rearrangement joins TRBV7-2 to TRBJ2-5; D may be TRBD1 (5 bases). The CDR3 extends over 15 amino acids. V dropped 2 bases and J dropped 1 base, with 11 bases sitting between them. The V gene's germline CDR1 is SGHTA and CDR2 FQGNSA. CDR3 sequence (DNA): TGTGCCAGCAGCTTATTAGGACACTTCCAAGAGACCCAGTACTTC. It translates to CASSLLGHFQETQYF.

The chain joins TRBV6-2 or TRBV6-3 to TRBJ1-2, with D unclear. CDR1 and CDR2 (germline): MNHEY, SVGEGT. V gave up 4 bases and J gave up 4 bases, with 13 bases separating them. CDR3 length: 14 amino acids. CDR3: CASSSNLGGYGYTF. The CDR3 DNA is TGTGCCAGCAGTTCCAACCTTGGAGGCTATGGCTACACCTTC.

This clonotype showed up just once. The V call is TRBV9, the J call TRBJ2-1; D possibly matches TRBD1 or TRBD2 (5 bases each). CDR3 length: 15 residues. Germline-derived CDR1 and CDR2 are SGDLS and YYNGEE. Deletions cut 2 bases from V and 6 bases from J, with 15 bases between. The CDR3 DNA is TGTGCCAGCAGCGTTGGCCAGGGAGTTGTCAATGAGCAGTTCTTC. Residues: CASSVGQGVVNEQFF.

This clonotype was found a few times. The V call is TRBV29-1, the J call TRBJ2-3; D gene uncertain. This CDR3 contains 12 residues. The V gene's germline CDR1 is SQVTM and CDR2 ANQGSEA. V lost 1 base to trimming and J lost 8 bases, with 10 bases between them. This CDR3 is CSVEGSRSTQYF. In DNA form, the CDR3 reads TGCAGCGTTGAAGGATCAAGATCTACGCAGTATTTT.

The J gene is TRBJ2-7, the V gene TRBV10-3, with 8 bases matching TRBD1. Trimming removed 3 bases from V and 4 bases from J; junction bases left unmatched: 5. This CDR3 is 14 amino acids long. Germline values: CDR1 ENHRY, CDR2 SYGVKD. This chain's CDR3 is CAISEAQGEYEQYF. The DNA for the CDR3 is TGTGCCATCAGTGAAGCACAGGGGGAGTACGAGCAGTACTTC.

This clonotype was seen only a few times. CDR3 sequence reads: CASSSTAGGAVNEQFF. DNA of the CDR3: TGTGCCAGCTCATCTACCGCCGGGGGGGCTGTCAATGAGCAGTTCTTC. The chain has TRBV18 and TRBJ2-1, with 8 bases lining up with TRBD2. The J segment lost 6 bases and the V segment lost 5 bases, leaving 12 bases of the junction unmatched. The CDR3 has 16 amino acids. Germline values: CDR1 KGHSH, CDR2 LQKENI.

This clonotype was counted between two and nine times. V usage is TRBV4-3 and J usage is TRBJ1-6; D unclear. CDR1 is LGHNA, CDR2 YSLEER, per germline. The CDR3 covers 15 residues. Trimming cost V 0 bases and J 6 bases, with 9 bases left between them. CDR3 in amino acids: CASSQEITGNSPLHF. The CDR3 coding sequence is TGCGCCAGCAGCCAAGAAATTACGGGTAATTCACCCCTCCACTTT.

The V and J genes are TRBV12-3 or TRBV12-4 and TRBJ2-5, with TRBD2 matching over 12 bases. With 5 bases clipped from V and 5 bases from J, the junction kept 6 bases outside the gene matches. There are 15 residues in the CDR3. As DNA, the CDR3 is TGTGCCAGCAGTCAGACTAGCGGGAGTGAGGAGACCCAGTACTTC. It translates to CASSQTSGSEETQYF.

There are a few counts of this clonotype. The genes are TRBV20-1 and TRBJ2-3; 8 bases line up with TRBD2. Germline V gives CDR1 DFQATT, CDR2 SNEGSKA (reference sequence). The V gene end was trimmed by 2 bases and the J gene end by 2 bases; junction bases not matched to a gene: 15. CDR3 length: 18 amino acids. In DNA form, the CDR3 reads TGCAGTGCTAGACCCGCCGAGGCTAGCGGGTATCCCACAGATACGCAGTATTTT. Protein: CSARPAEASGYPTDTQYF.

This sequence joins TRBV15 and TRBJ1-1; TRBD1 is a possible D gene (6 bases). Germline CDR1 LNHNV, CDR2 YYDKDF (reference sequence). V lost 1 base and J lost 10, with 13 bases in between. The CDR3 length is 13 residues. The CDR3 protein is CATSRAERQVAFF. In DNA, the CDR3 is TGTGCCACCAGCAGAGCTGAGAGACAGGTAGCTTTCTTT.

The table lists this clonotype with a few counts. The chain carries TRBV30 and TRBJ2-7, with 7 bases lining up with TRBD1. The CDR3 consists of 16 residues. J lost 1 base, V lost 0 bases, and 9 bases had no gene match. The germline CDR1 and CDR2 sequences are GTSNPN and SVGIG (reference sequence). In DNA form, the CDR3 reads TGTGCCTGGAGTGTATGGGACAGCCGGCGATCCTACGAGCAGTACTTC. Protein product: CAWSVWDSRRSYEQYF. Filled out from reference TRBV30 and TRBJ2-7, the complete variable domain reads SQTIHQWPATLVQPVGSPLSLECTVEGTSNPNLYWYRQAAGRGLQLLFYSVGIGQISSEVPQNLSASRPQDRQFILSSKKLLLSDSGFYLCAWSVWDSRRSYEQYFGPGTRLTVT.

This clonotype has only a few counts. The rearrangement uses TRBV10-3 and TRBJ2-5; D is tentatively TRBD1 or TRBD2 (6 bases each). Trimming removed 3 bases from V and 3 bases from J, with 20 bases in between. Germline CDR1 ENHRY, CDR2 SYGVKD. This CDR3 has 17 amino acids. The CDR3 DNA reads TGTGCCATCAGTGATCGAAGGGGGGCGCTGATGGAAGAGACCCAGTACTTC. Its protein is CAISDRRGALMEETQYF.

The V gene is TRBV20-1, the J gene TRBJ2-4; possibly TRBD2 for D (7 bases). This CDR3 region has 14 residues. The V gene lost 3 bases and the J gene lost 6 bases, with 15 bases spanning the gap. Germline CDR1 is DFQATT and CDR2 is SNEGSKA (reference sequence). The DNA of the CDR3 is TGCAGTGCTAGGATGATGGGGGGGCTAAACATTCAGTACTTC. Translation: CSARMMGGLNIQYF.

This clonotype has more than one count but fewer than ten. This chain joins TRBV20-1 and TRBJ2-5, with D unresolved. Germline loops: CDR1 DFQATT, CDR2 SNEGSKA (reference sequence). This CDR3 has 10 residues. With 5 bases removed from V and 5 bases from J, the gap between germline ends came to 6 bases. CDR3 coding DNA: TGCAGTGCTCTATCTGAGACCCAGTACTTC. It yields the protein CSALSETQYF.

Only a few counts were recorded for this clonotype. The chain recombines TRBV9 with TRBJ1-1; D call uncertain. The CDR3 extends over 14 amino acids. Germline CDR1 SGDLS, CDR2 YYNGEE. Trimming pared 0 bases from V and 1 base from J, leaving 7 bases between. The CDR3 sequence is CASSVGRQNTEAFF. Here the CDR3 DNA reads TGTGCCAGCAGCGTAGGGAGACAGAACACTGAAGCTTTCTTT. The variable domain in full, completed from reference TRBV9 and TRBJ1-1, reads DSGVTQTPKHLITATGQRVTLRCSPRSGDLSVYWYQQSLDQGLQFLIQYYNGEERAKGNILERFSAQQFPDLHSELNLSSLELGDSALYFCASSVGRQNTEAFFGQGTRLTVV.

This clonotype has more than one count but fewer than ten. J is TRBJ2-3 and V is TRBV7-9, with D possibly matching TRBD2 (6 bases). The V and J ends lost 2 bases and 4 bases respectively, with 10 bases between them. This CDR3 spans 14 amino acids. From germline, CDR1 is SEHNR and CDR2 FQNEAQ (reference sequence). CDR3 nucleotide sequence: TGTGCCAGCAGCTTACAACCGGGGGCAGATACGCAGTATTTT. Translated: CASSLQPGADTQYF.

This clonotype showed up just a few times. The rearrangement joins TRBV10-3 to TRBJ2-1; tentatively, D is TRBD2 (5 bases). The CDR3 consists of 13 residues. The germline CDR1 and CDR2 sequences are ENHRY and SYGVKD. V was pared by 2 bases and J by 7 bases, with 9 bases between. CDR3 nucleotides: TGTGCCATCAGTGAGACTACTAGGAATGAGCAGTTCTTC. This translates into CAISETTRNEQFF.

V usage is TRBV6-1 and J usage is TRBJ2-6; a possible D gene is TRBD1 (5 bases). Looked up from germline, CDR1 is MNHNS and CDR2 is SASEGT. The V gene lost 6 bases and the J gene lost 2 bases, with 5 bases spanning the gap. The CDR3 runs to 13 residues. In nucleotides, the CDR3 is TGTGCCAGCAGGACAGCTGGGGCCAACGTCCTGACTTTC. Its translation: CASRTAGANVLTF.

The CDR3, as DNA: TGCAGTGCTAGAAGAAGCGGGAGGATCCTTTCCTACAATGAGCAGTTCTTC. Protein: CSARRSGRILSYNEQFF. V and J are TRBV20-1 and TRBJ2-1; 9 nucleotides line up with TRBD2. Germline CDR1 and CDR2: DFQATT and SNEGSKA (reference sequence). This CDR3 comprises 17 residues. V was clipped by 2 bases and J by 1 base; unmatched bases: 9.

This chain links TRBV4-3 with TRBJ2-2; 9 bases are shared with TRBD2. The germline V gene encodes CDR1 LGHNA and CDR2 YSLEER. J lost 4 bases, V lost 2 bases, and 5 bases had no gene match. The CDR3 runs to 16 residues. CDR3 sequence: CASSQIAGAITGELFF. CDR3 DNA: TGCGCCAGCAGCCAAATAGCGGGAGCGATCACCGGGGAGCTGTTTTTT.

This chain links TRBV3-1 with TRBJ2-7; unclear D gene. The ends were cut back, 4 bases at V and 13 bases at J, with 17 bases in the middle. Germline V gene sequence: CDR1 LGHDT, CDR2 YNNKEL (reference sequence). This CDR3 has 12 amino acids. In DNA form, the CDR3 reads TGTGCCAGCAGCCTAAACGGTGGCCGGTGCTACTTC. Translating gives CASSLNGGRCYF.